This section outlines one TCR beta chain sequence together with its context. The assay was immunoSEQ multiplex PCR, and TCRdb's table has in-frame clones only and misses some. The table records approximately 170,000 clones, about 85% of them present only once. V was pared by 2 bases and J by 7 bases, with 6 bases of the junction left unmatched. There are 15 residues in the CDR3. Per germline, CDR1 SGHVS and CDR2 FQNEAQ. The data were obtained in a study of blood T cell repertoires in COVID-19. Material for sequencing was peripheral blood. J is TRBJ1-5 and V is TRBV7-8, with 9 bases matching TRBD1. The receptor's source is a man older than 75 with COVID-19, enrolled during active disease. CDR3 loop: CASSLRDRVGQPQHF. The CDR3 DNA follows: TGTGCCAGCAGCTTAAGGGACAGGGTAGGGCAGCCCCAGCATTTT.